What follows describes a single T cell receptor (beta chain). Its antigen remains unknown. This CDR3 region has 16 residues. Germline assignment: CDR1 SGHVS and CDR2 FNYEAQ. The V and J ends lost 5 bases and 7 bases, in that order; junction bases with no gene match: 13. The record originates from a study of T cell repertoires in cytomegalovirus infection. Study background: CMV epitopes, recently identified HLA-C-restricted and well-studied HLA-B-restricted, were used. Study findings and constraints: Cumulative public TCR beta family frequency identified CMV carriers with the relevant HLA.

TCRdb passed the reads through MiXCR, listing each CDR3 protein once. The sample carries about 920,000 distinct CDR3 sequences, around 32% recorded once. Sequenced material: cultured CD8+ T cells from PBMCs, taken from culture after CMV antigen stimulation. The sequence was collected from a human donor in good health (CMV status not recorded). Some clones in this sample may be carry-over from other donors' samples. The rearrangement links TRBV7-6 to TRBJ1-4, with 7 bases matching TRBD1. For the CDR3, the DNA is TGTGCCAGCAGCATTCCATACAGGGGATTAATTGAAAAACTGTTTTTT. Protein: CASSIPYRGLIEKLFF.